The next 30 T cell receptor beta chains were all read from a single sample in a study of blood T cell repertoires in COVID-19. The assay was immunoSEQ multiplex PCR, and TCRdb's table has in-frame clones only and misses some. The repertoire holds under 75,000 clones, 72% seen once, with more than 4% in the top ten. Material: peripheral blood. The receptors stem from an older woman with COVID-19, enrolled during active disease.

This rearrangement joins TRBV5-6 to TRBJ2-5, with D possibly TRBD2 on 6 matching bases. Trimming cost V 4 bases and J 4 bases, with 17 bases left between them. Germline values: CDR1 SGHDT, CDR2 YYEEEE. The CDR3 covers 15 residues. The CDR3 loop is CASSPRRMGGETQYF. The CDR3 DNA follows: TGTGCCAGCAGCCCCCGCAGGATGGGGGGAGAGACCCAGTACTTC.

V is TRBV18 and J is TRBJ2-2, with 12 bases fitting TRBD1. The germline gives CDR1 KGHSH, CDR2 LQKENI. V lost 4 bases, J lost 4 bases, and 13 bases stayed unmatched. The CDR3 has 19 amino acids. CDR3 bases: TGTGCCAGCTCACGACTCGCCGGGACAGGGGGCTTTGGCACCGGGGAGCTGTTTTTT. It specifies CASSRLAGTGGFGTGELFF.

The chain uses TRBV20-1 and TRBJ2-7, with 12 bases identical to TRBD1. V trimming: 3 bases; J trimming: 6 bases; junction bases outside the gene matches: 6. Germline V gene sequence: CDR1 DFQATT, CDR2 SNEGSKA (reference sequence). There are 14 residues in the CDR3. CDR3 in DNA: TGCAGTGCTAGTTCCGGGGGACAGGGGGCCGAGCAGTACTTC. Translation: CSASSGGQGAEQYF.

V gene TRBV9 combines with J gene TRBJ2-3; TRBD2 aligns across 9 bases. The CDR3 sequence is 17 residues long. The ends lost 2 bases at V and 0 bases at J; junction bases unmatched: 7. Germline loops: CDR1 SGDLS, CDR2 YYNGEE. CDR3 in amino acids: CASSVGLAGYSTDTQYF. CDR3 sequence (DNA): TGTGCCAGCAGCGTTGGGCTAGCGGGGTATAGCACAGATACGCAGTATTTT.

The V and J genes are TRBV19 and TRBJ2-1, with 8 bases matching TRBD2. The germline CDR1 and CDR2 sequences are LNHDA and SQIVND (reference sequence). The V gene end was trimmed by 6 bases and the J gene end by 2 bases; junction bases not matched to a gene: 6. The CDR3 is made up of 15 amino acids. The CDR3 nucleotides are TGTGCCAGTAGCATACTAGCGGCCACCTACAATGAGCAGTTCTTC. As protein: CASSILAATYNEQFF. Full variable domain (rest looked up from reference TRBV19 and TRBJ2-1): DGGITQSPKYLFRKEGQNVTLSCEQNLNHDAMYWYRQDPGQGLRLIYYSQIVNDFQKGDIAEGYSVSREKKESFPLTVTSAQKNPTAFYLCASSILAATYNEQFFGPGTRLTVL.

Written as DNA, the CDR3 is TGTGCCAGCAGCCCATCAGGGGAAGGACAGCCCCAGCATTTT. Protein: CASSPSGEGQPQHF. The rearrangement joins TRBV3-1 (or the pseudogene TRBV3-2) to TRBJ1-5, with D possibly being TRBD1 (6 bases). CDR3 length: 14 amino acids. The ends were cut back, 4 bases at V and 7 bases at J, with 14 bases in the middle. Germline assignment: CDR1 LGHDT and CDR2 YNNKEL (reference sequence).

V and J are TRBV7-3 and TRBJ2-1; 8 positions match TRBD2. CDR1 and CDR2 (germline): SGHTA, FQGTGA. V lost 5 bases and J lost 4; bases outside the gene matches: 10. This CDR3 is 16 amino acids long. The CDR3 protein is CASSPFPSGGYNEQFF. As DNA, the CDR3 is TGTGCCAGCAGCCCCTTCCCGAGCGGGGGATACAATGAGCAGTTCTTC. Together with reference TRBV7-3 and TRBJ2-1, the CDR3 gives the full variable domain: GAGVSQTPSNKVTEKGKYVELRCDPISGHTALYWYRQSLGQGPEFLIYFQGTGAADDSGLPNDRFFAVRPEGSVSTLKIQRTERGDSAVYLCASSPFPSGGYNEQFFGPGTRLTVL.

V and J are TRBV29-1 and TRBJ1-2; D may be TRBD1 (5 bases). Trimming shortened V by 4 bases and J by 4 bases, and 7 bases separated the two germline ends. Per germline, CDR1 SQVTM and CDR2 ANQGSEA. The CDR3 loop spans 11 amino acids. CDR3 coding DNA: TGCAGCGTTGGACAGCTCTATGGCTACACCTTC. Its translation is CSVGQLYGYTF.

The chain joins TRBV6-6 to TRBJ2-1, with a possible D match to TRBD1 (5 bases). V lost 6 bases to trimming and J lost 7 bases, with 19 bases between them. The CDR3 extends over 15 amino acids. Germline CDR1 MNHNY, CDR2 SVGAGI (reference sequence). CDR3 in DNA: TGTGCCAGCAGGACGCGAAGGGGCGCAAGGAATGAGCAGTTCTTC. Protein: CASRTRRGARNEQFF.

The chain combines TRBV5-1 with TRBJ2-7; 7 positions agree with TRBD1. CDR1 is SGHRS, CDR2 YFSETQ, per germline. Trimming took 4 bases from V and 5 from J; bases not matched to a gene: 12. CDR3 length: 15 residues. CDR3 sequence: CASSPGAGGIDEQYF. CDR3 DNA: TGCGCCAGCAGCCCTGGAGCAGGGGGTATTGACGAGCAGTACTTC.

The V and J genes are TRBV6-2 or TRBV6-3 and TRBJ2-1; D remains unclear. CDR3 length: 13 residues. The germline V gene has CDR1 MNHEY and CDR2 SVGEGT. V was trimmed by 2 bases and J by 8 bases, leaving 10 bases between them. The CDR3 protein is CASSYGVVYEQFF. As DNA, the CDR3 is TGTGCCAGCAGTTACGGAGTAGTCTATGAGCAGTTCTTC.

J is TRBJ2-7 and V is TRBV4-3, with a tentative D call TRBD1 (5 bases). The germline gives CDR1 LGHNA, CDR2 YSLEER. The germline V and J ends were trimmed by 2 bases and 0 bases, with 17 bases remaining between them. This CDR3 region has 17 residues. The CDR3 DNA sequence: TGCGCCAGCAGCCAACAAAGGGGATCATTGAGCTCCTACGAGCAGTACGTC. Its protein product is CASSQQRGSLSSYEQYV.

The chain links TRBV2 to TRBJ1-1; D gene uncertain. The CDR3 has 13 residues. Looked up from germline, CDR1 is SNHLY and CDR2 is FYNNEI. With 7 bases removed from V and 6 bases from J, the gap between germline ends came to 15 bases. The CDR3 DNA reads TGTGCCAGCACAGAAACCCGTCAGGCTGAAGCTTTCTTT. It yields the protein CASTETRQAEAFF.

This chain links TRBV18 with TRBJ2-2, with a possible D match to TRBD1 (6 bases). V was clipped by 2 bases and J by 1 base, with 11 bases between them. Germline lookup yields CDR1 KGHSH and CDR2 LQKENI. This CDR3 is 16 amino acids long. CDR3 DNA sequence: TGTGCCAGCTCACCATTATCGGACAGGAACACCGGGGAGCTGTTTTTT. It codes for CASSPLSDRNTGELFF.

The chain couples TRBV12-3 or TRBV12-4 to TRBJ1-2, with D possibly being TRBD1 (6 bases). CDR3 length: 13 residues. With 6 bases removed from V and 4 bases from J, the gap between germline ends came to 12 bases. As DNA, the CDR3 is TGTGCCAGCAGGGGGGCGGGGGTCTATGGCTACACCTTC. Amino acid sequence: CASRGAGVYGYTF.

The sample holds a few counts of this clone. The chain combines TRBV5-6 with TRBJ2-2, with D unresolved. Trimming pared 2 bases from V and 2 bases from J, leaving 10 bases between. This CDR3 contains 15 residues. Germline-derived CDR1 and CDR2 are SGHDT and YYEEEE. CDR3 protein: CASSFVARNTGELFF. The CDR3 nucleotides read TGTGCCAGCAGCTTCGTGGCTAGAAACACCGGGGAGCTGTTTTTT.

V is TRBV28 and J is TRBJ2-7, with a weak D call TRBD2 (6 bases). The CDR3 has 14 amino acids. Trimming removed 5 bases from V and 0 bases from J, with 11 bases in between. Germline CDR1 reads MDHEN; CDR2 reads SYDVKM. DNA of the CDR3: TGTGCCAGCAGTACCCCTAGCGACTCCTACGAGCAGTACTTC. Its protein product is CASSTPSDSYEQYF.

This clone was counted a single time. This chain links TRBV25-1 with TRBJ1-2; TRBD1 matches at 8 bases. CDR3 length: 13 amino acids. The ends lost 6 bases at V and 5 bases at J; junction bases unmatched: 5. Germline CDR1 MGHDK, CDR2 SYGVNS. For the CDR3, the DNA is TGTGCCAGCAGCGGACAGGGAAGATATGGCTACACCTTC. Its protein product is CASSGQGRYGYTF.

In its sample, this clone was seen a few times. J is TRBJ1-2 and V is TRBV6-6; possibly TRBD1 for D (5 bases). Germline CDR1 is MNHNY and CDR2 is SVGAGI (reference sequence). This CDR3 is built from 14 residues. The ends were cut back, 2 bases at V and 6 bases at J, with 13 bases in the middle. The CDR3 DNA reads TGTGCCAGCAGTTACGACAGCCTACCCCATGGCTACACCTTC. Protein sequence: CASSYDSLPHGYTF.

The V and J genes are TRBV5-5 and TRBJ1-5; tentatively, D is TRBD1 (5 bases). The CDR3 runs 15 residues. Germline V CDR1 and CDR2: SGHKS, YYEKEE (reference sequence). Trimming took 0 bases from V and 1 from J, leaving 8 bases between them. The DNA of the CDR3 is TGTGCCAGCAGCTTGGGGGGCGAGAGCAATCAGCCCCAGCATTTT. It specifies CASSLGGESNQPQHF.

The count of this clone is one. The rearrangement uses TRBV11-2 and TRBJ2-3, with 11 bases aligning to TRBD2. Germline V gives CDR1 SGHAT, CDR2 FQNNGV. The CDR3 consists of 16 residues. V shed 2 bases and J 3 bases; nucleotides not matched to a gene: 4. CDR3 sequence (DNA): TGTGCCAGCAGCTTAACTAGCGGGAGCACGACAGATACGCAGTATTTT. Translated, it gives CASSLTSGSTTDTQYF. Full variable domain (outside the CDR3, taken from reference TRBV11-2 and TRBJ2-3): EAGVAQSPRYKIIEKRQSVAFWCNPISGHATLYWYQQILGQGPKLLIQFQNNGVVDDSQLPKDRFSAERLKGVDSTLKIQPAKLEDSAVYLCASSLTSGSTTDTQYFGPGTRLTVL.

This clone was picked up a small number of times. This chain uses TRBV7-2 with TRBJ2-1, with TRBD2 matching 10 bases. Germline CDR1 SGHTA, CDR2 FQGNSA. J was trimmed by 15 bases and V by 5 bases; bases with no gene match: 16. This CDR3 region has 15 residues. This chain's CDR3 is CASSITSGTFNQAFF. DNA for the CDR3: TGTGCCAGCAGCATAACTAGCGGGACCTTCAACCAAGCGTTCTTC.

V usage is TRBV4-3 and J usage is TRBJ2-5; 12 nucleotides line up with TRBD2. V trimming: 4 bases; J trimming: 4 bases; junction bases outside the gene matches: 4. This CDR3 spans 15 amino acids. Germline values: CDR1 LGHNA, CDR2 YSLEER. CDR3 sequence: CASSLTGLAGETQYF. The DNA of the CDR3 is TGCGCCAGCAGCCTTACGGGACTAGCGGGAGAGACCCAGTACTTC.

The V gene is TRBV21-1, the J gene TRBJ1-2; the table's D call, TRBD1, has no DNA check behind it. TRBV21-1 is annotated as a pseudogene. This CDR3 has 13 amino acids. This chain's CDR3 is CASRETGGSGYTF. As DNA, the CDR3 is TGTGCCAGCAGGGAGACAGGGGGCTCTGGCTACACCTTC.

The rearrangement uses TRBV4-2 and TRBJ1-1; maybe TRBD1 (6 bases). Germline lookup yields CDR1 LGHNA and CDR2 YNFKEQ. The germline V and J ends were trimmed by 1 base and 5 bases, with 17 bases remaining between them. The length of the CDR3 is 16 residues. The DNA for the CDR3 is TGTGCCAGCAGCCAAGTTTTAGCAGGGGAAAAGACTGAAGCTTTCTTT. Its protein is CASSQVLAGEKTEAFF.

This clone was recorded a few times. CDR3 in amino acids: CASSRPSGRALGDTQYF. CDR3 in DNA: TGTGCCAGCAGCCGCCCCAGCGGGAGGGCCCTCGGAGATACGCAGTATTTT. This sequence joins TRBV7-2 and TRBJ2-3; 10 bases agree with TRBD2. V was pared by 5 bases and J by 5 bases, with 13 bases of the junction left unmatched. This CDR3 region has 17 residues. Germline CDR1 and CDR2: SGHTA and FQGNSA.

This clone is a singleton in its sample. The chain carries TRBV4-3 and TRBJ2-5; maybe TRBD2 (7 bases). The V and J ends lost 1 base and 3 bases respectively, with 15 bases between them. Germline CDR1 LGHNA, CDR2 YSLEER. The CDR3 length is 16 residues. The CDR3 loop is CASSQGMVGGEETQYF. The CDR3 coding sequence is TGCGCCAGCAGCCAAGGCATGGTAGGGGGGGAAGAGACCCAGTACTTC.

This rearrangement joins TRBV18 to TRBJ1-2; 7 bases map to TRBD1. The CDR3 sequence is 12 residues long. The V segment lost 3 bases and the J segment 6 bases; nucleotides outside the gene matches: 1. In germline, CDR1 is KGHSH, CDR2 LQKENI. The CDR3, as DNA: TGTGCCAGCTCACCCACAGGGGATGGCTACACCTTC. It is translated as CASSPTGDGYTF.

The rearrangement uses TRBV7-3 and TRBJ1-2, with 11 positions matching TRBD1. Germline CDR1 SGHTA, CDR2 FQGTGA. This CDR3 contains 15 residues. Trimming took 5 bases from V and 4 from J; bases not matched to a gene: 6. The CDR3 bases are TGTGCCAGCAGCCCCCAGGGACAGGGGGTCTATGGCTACACCTTC. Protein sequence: CASSPQGQGVYGYTF.

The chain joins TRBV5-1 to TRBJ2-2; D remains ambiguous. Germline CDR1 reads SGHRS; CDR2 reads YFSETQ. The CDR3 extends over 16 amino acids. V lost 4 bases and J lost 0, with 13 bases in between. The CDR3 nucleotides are TGCGCCAGCAGCCCCAGCGTAACGTCGAACACCGGGGAGCTGTTTTTT. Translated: CASSPSVTSNTGELFF.